What follows are 29 T cell receptor beta chains derived from one specimen sequenced in a study of early T cells in non-severe SARS-CoV-2 infection. TCRdb re-analysed the 5' RACE reads in MiXCR, keeping a single row per CDR3 protein. The sample lists 65,000 to 80,000 distinct CDR3 sequences; about 13% were seen once. Source material: whole blood. These receptors were taken from an adult who was a healthcare worker with PCR-confirmed SARS-CoV-2 infection or an uninfected control (not recorded which).

This chain connects TRBV7-6 to TRBJ1-4; TRBD1 matches at 10 bases. Germline V CDR1 and CDR2: SGHVS, FNYEAQ. V lost 1 base, J lost 7 bases, and 6 bases stayed unmatched. The CDR3 runs 16 residues. CDR3 protein: CASSLGGQGIGEKLFF. CDR3 coding DNA: TGTGCCAGCAGCTTAGGGGGACAGGGGATCGGTGAAAAACTGTTTTTT.

This chain joins TRBV6-2 or TRBV6-3 and TRBJ2-3, with 8 bases fitting TRBD2. The CDR3 is 16 residues long. The V segment lost 7 bases and the J segment 6 bases; nucleotides outside the gene matches: 15. The V gene's germline CDR1 is MNHEY and CDR2 SVGEGT. CDR3 residues: CASKLSGGLASDTQYF. As DNA, the CDR3 is TGTGCCAGCAAACTTTCGGGAGGACTAGCATCCGATACGCAGTATTTT.

There are many counts of this clonotype. The CDR3: CASSFYRDTQYF. The CDR3 coding sequence is TGTGCCAGCAGTTTCTACCGGGATACGCAGTATTTT. The V and J genes are TRBV12-3 or TRBV12-4 and TRBJ2-3; no clear D gene. This CDR3 contains 12 residues. V shed 3 bases and J shed 6 bases, with 7 bases lying between them.

This chain joins TRBV19 and TRBJ1-5; TRBD1 matches at 7 bases. Trimming took 5 bases from V and 3 from J; bases not matched to a gene: 4. Germline-derived CDR1 and CDR2 are LNHDA and SQIVND (reference sequence). This CDR3 comprises 14 residues. The CDR3 spells CASSLGQDNQPQHF. In DNA form, the CDR3 reads TGTGCCAGTAGTTTAGGACAGGACAATCAGCCCCAGCATTTT.

This clonotype showed up just a few times. The chain recombines TRBV29-1 with TRBJ2-3; 8 bases are shared with TRBD1. Germline CDR1 is SQVTM and CDR2 is ANQGSEA. The CDR3 has 13 amino acids. The trim removed 7 bases at V and 2 bases at J, leaving 5 bases unmatched. CDR3 region: CSGPGQDTDTQYF. CDR3 DNA: TGCAGCGGACCGGGACAGGACACAGATACGCAGTATTTT.

This clonotype has ten or more counts. The rearrangement joins TRBV7-9 to TRBJ1-1; D is undetermined. Germline V gene sequence: CDR1 SEHNR, CDR2 FQNEAQ (reference sequence). V dropped 2 bases and J dropped 7 bases, with 14 bases sitting between them. The CDR3 consists of 14 residues. Written as DNA, the CDR3 is TGTGCCAGCAGCTTAAGACACCCGGTGATTGAAGCTTTCTTT. This gives the protein CASSLRHPVIEAFF.

V is TRBV30 and J is TRBJ1-1, with TRBD1 matching 8 bases. The germline gives CDR1 GTSNPN, CDR2 SVGIG (reference sequence). The length of the CDR3 is 15 residues. The V gene end was trimmed by 4 bases and the J gene end by 1 base; junction bases not matched to a gene: 8. The CDR3 protein is CAWINPGTGNTEAFF. The CDR3 DNA sequence: TGTGCCTGGATTAACCCCGGGACAGGGAACACTGAAGCTTTCTTT.

This clonotype was observed a few times. The J gene is TRBJ1-5, the V gene TRBV30; no clear D gene. This CDR3 is 14 amino acids long. V dropped 1 base and J dropped 4 bases, with 11 bases sitting between them. Germline-derived CDR1 and CDR2 are GTSNPN and SVGIG (reference sequence). CDR3 amino acids: CAWSALSFNQPQHF. The DNA for the CDR3 is TGTGCCTGGAGTGCACTAAGCTTTAATCAGCCCCAGCATTTT.

This clonotype was seen a handful of times. This chain connects TRBV20-1 to TRBJ1-2, with TRBD1 identical over 7 bases. The V gene's germline CDR1 is DFQATT and CDR2 SNEGSKA (reference sequence). V lost 0 bases, J lost 3 bases, and 4 bases stayed unmatched. The CDR3 length is 14 residues. CDR3 nucleotides: TGCAGTGCTAGAGATGCCAGGGGGGACTATGGCTACACCTTC. This translates into CSARDARGDYGYTF.

This clonotype came up many times. For the CDR3, the DNA is TGTGCCAGCAGCGGAGACAGGCGGAATGAAAAACTGTTTTTT. Amino acids: CASSGDRRNEKLFF. The rearrangement joins TRBV7-9 to TRBJ1-4, with D tentatively TRBD1 (6 bases). V was clipped by 5 bases and J by 5 bases, with 12 bases between them. This CDR3 spans 14 amino acids. Germline V lookup: CDR1 SEHNR, CDR2 FQNEAQ (reference sequence).

J is TRBJ2-7 and V is TRBV13, with D perhaps TRBD2 (6 bases). Between the trimmed V and J ends, which lost 0 bases and 7 bases, there was a span of 16 bases. Germline V gene lookup returns CDR1 PRHDT and CDR2 FYEKMQ (reference sequence). This CDR3 region has 15 residues. CDR3 amino acids: CASSLGAGIVGEQYF. The CDR3 nucleotides are TGTGCCAGCAGCTTAGGAGCGGGCATCGTGGGGGAGCAGTACTTC.

This clonotype has just a few counts. The chain couples TRBV28 to TRBJ2-1; D tentatively fits TRBD1 or TRBD2 (5 bases each). The length of the CDR3 is 16 residues. Germline V CDR1 and CDR2: MDHEN, SYDVKM. V was shortened by 4 bases and J by 3 bases, with 16 bases between the two germline ends. In nucleotides, the CDR3 is TGTGCCAGCAGTTCCGGGACCCGAAGCGGCTACAATGAGCAGTTCTTC. Translated, it gives CASSSGTRSGYNEQFF.

The chain combines TRBV5-6 with TRBJ1-6, with D unclear. The CDR3 runs 11 residues. Trimming removed 3 bases at V and 8 bases at J, with 3 bases between. Germline V gives CDR1 SGHDT, CDR2 YYEEEE. CDR3 amino acids: CASSSDSPLHF. CDR3 nucleotide sequence: TGTGCCAGCAGCTCTGATTCACCCCTCCACTTT.

V and J are TRBV24-1 and TRBJ2-5; 10 bases map to TRBD2. This CDR3 comprises 15 residues. Germline V gene lookup returns CDR1 KGHDR and CDR2 SFDVKD. After removal of 3 bases from V and 3 bases from J, the junction contained 3 bases not matched to a gene. CDR3: CATSDTTSGKETQYF. The CDR3 DNA reads TGTGCCACCAGTGATACAACTAGCGGGAAAGAGACCCAGTACTTC.

The chain employs TRBV20-1 and TRBJ2-1, with D perhaps TRBD2 (5 bases). Germline CDR1 and CDR2: DFQATT and SNEGSKA (reference sequence). The CDR3 covers 15 residues. The V and J ends lost 3 bases and 0 bases respectively, with 12 bases between them. The CDR3: CSASREVGSYNEQFF. The CDR3 bases are TGCAGTGCTAGTCGGGAAGTTGGCTCCTACAATGAGCAGTTCTTC.

This clonotype occurred many times. The chain uses TRBV7-8 and TRBJ1-4, with 10 bases identical to TRBD1. CDR1 is SGHVS and CDR2 is FQNEAQ in the germline V gene. The CDR3 runs 17 residues. The V segment lost 4 bases and the J segment 7 bases; nucleotides outside the gene matches: 12. In DNA form, the CDR3 reads TGTGCCAGCAGCTACGACGCCGGGACAGGGGTCGGTGAAAAACTGTTTTTT. It codes for CASSYDAGTGVGEKLFF.

This chain links TRBV6-2 or TRBV6-3 with TRBJ1-1; D uncertain. The V gene lost 6 bases and the J gene lost 4 bases, with 15 bases spanning the gap. Germline V CDR1 and CDR2: MNHEY, SVGEGT. The CDR3 runs 14 residues. The CDR3 here is CASSPTKARTEAFF. CDR3 sequence (DNA): TGTGCCAGCAGCCCCACGAAGGCGCGCACTGAAGCTTTCTTT.

This clonotype showed up many times. The rearrangement uses TRBV4-1 and TRBJ2-7; 8 bases match TRBD2. The CDR3 sequence is 15 residues long. The V gene's germline CDR1 is MGHRA and CDR2 YSYEKL. V trimming: 2 bases; J trimming: 3 bases; junction bases outside the gene matches: 6. The CDR3 region has the DNA TGCGCCAGCAGCCAACTGGCGAGCGGGGGCTACGAGCAGTACTTC. It encodes CASSQLASGGYEQYF.

J is TRBJ1-2 and V is TRBV6-1; D gene ambiguous. The germline gives CDR1 MNHNS, CDR2 SASEGT. CDR3 size: 15 residues. The V gene lost 4 bases and the J gene lost 4 bases, with 16 bases spanning the gap. The CDR3 DNA follows: TGTGCCAGCAGTGGAAGGTTTACAGTTTCCTATGGCTACACCTTC. It yields the protein CASSGRFTVSYGYTF.

This clonotype was picked up many times. The rearrangement links TRBV2 to TRBJ2-3; a possible D gene is TRBD2 (5 bases). Germline V gene lookup returns CDR1 SNHLY and CDR2 FYNNEI. The V end was cut by 10 bases, the J end by 0 bases, with 14 bases between. There are 14 residues in the CDR3. CDR3 coding DNA: TGTGCCACCGGCCGGGGAAAAAGCACAGATACGCAGTATTTT. Its protein is CATGRGKSTDTQYF. The full variable domain, in which reference TRBV2 and TRBJ2-3 provide the parts outside the CDR3, is EPEVTQTPSHQVTQMGQEVILRCVPISNHLYFYWYRQILGQKVEFLVSFYNNEISEKSEIFDDQFSVERPDGSNFTLKIRSTKLEDSAMYFCATGRGKSTDTQYFGPGTRLTVL.

There are a few counts of this clonotype. This sequence joins TRBV4-2 and TRBJ2-7; 8 nucleotides agree with TRBD1. The CDR3 has 13 amino acids. V lost 6 bases to trimming and J lost 6 bases; unmatched junction nucleotides: 7. The germline CDR1 and CDR2 sequences are LGHNA and YNFKEQ. The CDR3 reads CASRGDRTFEQYF. In nucleotides, the CDR3 is TGTGCCAGCAGGGGGGACAGGACCTTCGAGCAGTACTTC.

The V and J genes are TRBV11-2 and TRBJ2-1; D is ambiguous. CDR1 is SGHAT, CDR2 FQNNGV, per germline. The CDR3 covers 15 residues. V dropped 3 bases and J dropped 4 bases, with 13 bases sitting between them. The CDR3 DNA reads as TGTGCCAGCAGCTTCGGAGTGGCGAAATACAATGAGCAGTTCTTC. Translation: CASSFGVAKYNEQFF.

In this sample, this clonotype turned up many times. This sequence joins TRBV20-1 and TRBJ1-5; the D is unclear. The germline V and J ends were trimmed by 5 bases and 5 bases, with 16 bases remaining between them. Germline CDR1 reads DFQATT; CDR2 reads SNEGSKA (reference sequence). This CDR3 is 14 amino acids long. The CDR3 bases are TGCAGTGCTCCCGATAGGTCAAACTATCAGCCCCAGCATTTT. Amino acids: CSAPDRSNYQPQHF.

CDR3 sequence: CASTVVWVASTEAFF. The CDR3, as DNA: TGTGCCAGTACCGTGGTTTGGGTCGCGAGCACTGAAGCTTTCTTT. V is TRBV19 and J is TRBJ1-1; D gene ambiguous. This CDR3 is 15 amino acids long. Trimming shortened V by 7 bases and J by 4 bases, and 19 bases separated the two germline ends. The V gene's germline CDR1 is LNHDA and CDR2 SQIVND (reference sequence).

The V gene is TRBV10-3, the J gene TRBJ1-1; D gene uncertain. The V end was cut by 5 bases, the J end by 4 bases, with 17 bases between. The CDR3 extends over 15 amino acids. Germline values: CDR1 ENHRY, CDR2 SYGVKD. The CDR3 is CAISPDPGETTEAFF. DNA for the CDR3: TGTGCCATCAGTCCTGACCCCGGGGAGACCACTGAAGCTTTCTTT.

This clonotype was detected a few times. The rearrangement uses TRBV3-1 and TRBJ2-3; no definite D call. V lost 1 base to trimming and J lost 3 bases, with 2 bases between them. The CDR3 extends over 12 amino acids. Germline V gene data show CDR1 as LGHDT and CDR2 as YNNKEL (reference sequence). CDR3 sequence: CASSQATDTQYF. The DNA of the CDR3 is TGTGCCAGCAGCCAAGCAACAGATACGCAGTATTTT.

This clonotype showed up just a few times. The chain is built from TRBV12-3 or TRBV12-4 and TRBJ1-6, with TRBD1 matching over 10 bases. The V gene end was trimmed by 5 bases and the J gene end by 10 bases; junction bases not matched to a gene: 8. The CDR3 has 15 amino acids. This CDR3 reads CASSTGTGVGSPLHF. In DNA form, the CDR3 reads TGTGCCAGCAGTACCGGGACAGGGGTAGGATCACCCCTCCACTTT.

This clonotype was recorded many times. The rearrangement joins TRBV28 to TRBJ2-7; D is possibly TRBD2 (5 bases). The V end was cut by 6 bases, the J end by 5 bases, with 17 bases between. The CDR3 contains 14 residues. Germline assignment: CDR1 MDHEN and CDR2 SYDVKM. The CDR3 here is CASRSALALDEQYF. The CDR3 nucleotides read TGTGCCAGCAGATCGGCCCTAGCTCTCGACGAGCAGTACTTC.

This chain joins TRBV30 and TRBJ2-2; D is unresolved. Per germline, CDR1 GTSNPN and CDR2 SVGIG (reference sequence). This CDR3 has 11 amino acids. The germline V and J ends were trimmed by 3 bases and 6 bases, with 5 bases remaining between them. The CDR3 nucleotides are TGTGCCTGGAGACCGGCCGGGGAGCTGTTTTTT. This gives the protein CAWRPAGELFF. Filled out from reference TRBV30 and TRBJ2-2, the complete variable domain reads SQTIHQWPATLVQPVGSPLSLECTVEGTSNPNLYWYRQAAGRGLQLLFYSVGIGQISSEVPQNLSASRPQDRQFILSSKKLLLSDSGFYLCAWRPAGELFFGEGSRLTVL.